A selection of T cell receptor beta chains follows, all from one sample in a study of control samples from healthy donors and cancer patients. Produced via immunoSEQ multiplex PCR; TCRdb's table is partial and in-frame only. The profile shows around 140,000 clones, 90% to 95% of them singletons. The material sequenced was blood. These receptors originate from a man between 40 and 49 years old in good health. The CDR3 runs from the conserved cysteine through the conserved F or W. The order of the fields is clone size, D gene, J gene, V gene, CDR3 protein, CDR3 DNA. The D gene is left open where the match is weak. The size of a clone is reported for some rows only, either as once, few or many, or as a class for expanded clones.

clone size: .
D gene: .
J gene: TRBJ2-2
V gene: TRBV7-8
CDR3 protein: CASSGSSDYRELFF
CDR3 DNA: TGTGCCAGCAGCGGTAGTAGCGATTACAGGGAGCTGTTTTTT

clone size: .
D gene: TRBD1
J gene: TRBJ1-6
V gene: TRBV2
CDR3 protein: CASSERGDRASPLHF
CDR3 DNA: TGTGCCAGCAGTGAAAGAGGCGACAGGGCTTCACCCCTCCACTTT

clone size: .
D gene: .
J gene: TRBJ1-5
V gene: TRBV6-2/TRBV6-3
CDR3 protein: CASSTDGLRPQHF
CDR3 DNA: TGTGCCAGCAGTACGGACGGCCTTAGGCCCCAGCATTTT

clone size: .
D gene: TRBD1
J gene: TRBJ1-2
V gene: TRBV28
CDR3 protein: CASSLGTGRNYGYTF
CDR3 DNA: TGTGCCAGCAGTTTGGGGACAGGGCGAAACTATGGCTACACCTTC

clone size: .
D gene: TRBD2
J gene: TRBJ2-2
V gene: TRBV9
CDR3 protein: CASSVEASGGVSTGELFF
CDR3 DNA: TGTGCCAGCAGCGTAGAAGCTAGCGGGGGTGTTAGCACCGGGGAGCTGTTTTTT

clone size: .
D gene: .
J gene: TRBJ1-1
V gene: TRBV13
CDR3 protein: CASSLGLWVLRTEAFF
CDR3 DNA: TGTGCCAGCAGCTTAGGCCTGTGGGTTCTCAGGACTGAAGCTTTCTTT

clone size: .
D gene: TRBD1
J gene: TRBJ2-7
V gene: TRBV7-9
CDR3 protein: CASSEDRGFSYEQYF
CDR3 DNA: TGTGCCAGCAGCGAAGACAGGGGCTTCTCCTACGAGCAGTACTTC

clone size: .
D gene: .
J gene: TRBJ1-3
V gene: TRBV6-2/TRBV6-3
CDR3 protein: CASSQTGISGNTIYF
CDR3 DNA: TGTGCCAGCAGTCAAACAGGGATCTCCGGAAACACCATATATTTT

clone size: .
D gene: TRBD1
J gene: TRBJ2-2
V gene: TRBV19
CDR3 protein: CASSMQGDTGELFF
CDR3 DNA: TGTGCCAGTAGTATGCAGGGGGACACCGGGGAGCTGTTTTTT

clone size: .
D gene: .
J gene: TRBJ1-4
V gene: TRBV6-5
CDR3 protein: CASSGQFNEKLFF
CDR3 DNA: TGTGCCAGCAGCGGACAGTTTAATGAAAAACTGTTTTTT

clone size: .
D gene: TRBD1
J gene: TRBJ1-6
V gene: TRBV5-1
CDR3 protein: CASSTVPGQGAHSPLHF
CDR3 DNA: TGCGCCAGCAGCACGGTACCGGGACAGGGGGCACATTCACCCCTCCACTTT

clone size: .
D gene: .
J gene: TRBJ2-7
V gene: TRBV25-1
CDR3 protein: CASSGRGGYEQYF
CDR3 DNA: TGTGCCAGCAGTGGAAGGGGGGGCTACGAGCAGTACTTC

clone size: .
D gene: TRBD1
J gene: TRBJ1-5
V gene: TRBV27
CDR3 protein: CASSLDRGRNQPQHF
CDR3 DNA: TGTGCCAGCAGTTTAGACAGGGGCCGAAATCAGCCCCAGCATTTT

clone size: .
D gene: TRBD2
J gene: TRBJ2-6
V gene: TRBV7-3
CDR3 protein: CASTPSGGASGANVLTF
CDR3 DNA: TGTGCCAGCACCCCGAGCGGGGGGGCCTCTGGGGCCAACGTCCTGACTTTC

clone size: .
D gene: .
J gene: TRBJ2-1
V gene: TRBV11-2
CDR3 protein: CASSRGWDNEQFF
CDR3 DNA: TGTGCCAGCAGCAGGGGCTGGGACAATGAGCAGTTCTTC

clone size: .
D gene: .
J gene: TRBJ2-5
V gene: TRBV27
CDR3 protein: CASSAGRGETQYF
CDR3 DNA: TGTGCCAGCAGCGCGGGGCGCGGGGAGACCCAGTACTTC

clone size: .
D gene: .
J gene: TRBJ1-1
V gene: TRBV6-6
CDR3 protein: CASSPVTEAFF
CDR3 DNA: TGTGCCAGCAGTCCCGTCACTGAAGCTTTCTTT

clone size: .
D gene: .
J gene: TRBJ2-5
V gene: TRBV6-2/TRBV6-3
CDR3 protein: CASSYSIRHTGWQETQYF
CDR3 DNA: TGTGCCAGCAGTTACTCAATCCGTCACACAGGGTGGCAAGAGACCCAGTACTTC

clone size: .
D gene: .
J gene: TRBJ1-1
V gene: TRBV5-6
CDR3 protein: CASSLASTEAFF
CDR3 DNA: TGTGCCAGCAGCTTGGCCAGCACTGAAGCTTTCTTT

clone size: .
D gene: .
J gene: TRBJ2-7
V gene: TRBV6-2/TRBV6-3
CDR3 protein: CASSDPVDEQYF
CDR3 DNA: TGTGCCAGCAGCGATCCGGTGGACGAGCAGTACTTC

clone size: once
D gene: .
J gene: TRBJ2-7
V gene: TRBV4-1
CDR3 protein: CASARTGAYEQYF
CDR3 DNA: TGCGCCAGCGCTAGGACGGGTGCCTACGAGCAGTACTTC

clone size: .
D gene: .
J gene: TRBJ1-2
V gene: TRBV24-1
CDR3 protein: CATSDSSAGNGYTF
CDR3 DNA: TGTGCCACCAGTGACTCTAGCGCGGGGAATGGCTACACCTTC

clone size: .
D gene: .
J gene: TRBJ1-5
V gene: TRBV19
CDR3 protein: CASSMTGPSNQPQHF
CDR3 DNA: TGTGCCAGTAGTATGACAGGCCCTAGCAATCAGCCCCAGCATTTT

clone size: .
D gene: TRBD1
J gene: TRBJ2-5
V gene: TRBV12-3/TRBV12-4
CDR3 protein: CASSWGQKETQYF
CDR3 DNA: TGTGCCAGCAGTTGGGGACAGAAGGAGACCCAGTACTTC

clone size: .
D gene: .
J gene: TRBJ1-1
V gene: TRBV13
CDR3 protein: CASENRQKVPEAFF
CDR3 DNA: TGTGCCAGCGAAAACAGGCAGAAAGTCCCTGAAGCTTTCTTT

clone size: .
D gene: .
J gene: TRBJ2-2
V gene: TRBV5-8
CDR3 protein: CASSLGSGELFF
CDR3 DNA: TGTGCCAGCAGCTTGGGATCCGGGGAGCTGTTTTTT

clone size: .
D gene: .
J gene: TRBJ1-2
V gene: TRBV24-1
CDR3 protein: CATSDLRQDYGYTF
CDR3 DNA: TGTGCCACCAGTGATTTGCGGCAGGACTATGGCTACACCTTC

clone size: .
D gene: .
J gene: TRBJ2-2
V gene: TRBV6-2/TRBV6-3
CDR3 protein: CASSHDRGSELFF
CDR3 DNA: TGTGCCAGCAGTCATGATAGGGGCTCTGAGCTGTTTTTT

clone size: .
D gene: TRBD1
J gene: TRBJ1-1
V gene: TRBV18
CDR3 protein: CASSSNRGEAFF
CDR3 DNA: TGTGCCAGCTCATCAAACAGGGGGGAAGCTTTCTTT

clone size: .
D gene: .
J gene: TRBJ2-5
V gene: TRBV25-1
CDR3 protein: CASSESMSTQETQYF
CDR3 DNA: TGTGCCAGCAGTGAATCAATGTCGACCCAAGAGACCCAGTACTTC

clone size: .
D gene: .
J gene: TRBJ1-3
V gene: TRBV5-6
CDR3 protein: CASSFRYSGNTIYF
CDR3 DNA: TGTGCCAGCAGCTTCCGGTACAGTGGAAACACCATATATTTT

clone size: .
D gene: .
J gene: TRBJ2-5
V gene: TRBV6-5
CDR3 protein: CASRPRGGLKTQYF
CDR3 DNA: TGTGCCAGCAGGCCCCGCGGGGGCCTGAAGACCCAGTACTTC

clone size: .
D gene: TRBD2
J gene: TRBJ2-7
V gene: TRBV6-8
CDR3 protein: CASSYSGTSGNRYF
CDR3 DNA: TGTGCCAGCAGTTACTCGGGGACTAGCGGGAACCGGTACTTC

clone size: .
D gene: .
J gene: TRBJ2-7
V gene: TRBV19
CDR3 protein: CASSIAGKIYEQYF
CDR3 DNA: TGTGCCAGTAGTATAGCGGGTAAAATCTACGAGCAGTACTTC

clone size: .
D gene: TRBD1
J gene: TRBJ2-7
V gene: TRBV10-3
CDR3 protein: CAISEGQGAYEQYF
CDR3 DNA: TGTGCCATCAGTGAGGGGCAGGGGGCCTACGAGCAGTACTTC

clone size: .
D gene: .
J gene: TRBJ1-4
V gene: TRBV9
CDR3 protein: CASSVVPGDEKLFF
CDR3 DNA: TGTGCCAGCAGCGTAGTCCCCGGGGACGAAAAACTGTTTTTT

clone size: .
D gene: .
J gene: TRBJ1-3
V gene: TRBV4-2
CDR3 protein: CASSQEVGSGNTIYF
CDR3 DNA: TGTGCCAGCAGCCAAGAGGTGGGTTCTGGAAACACCATATATTTT

clone size: .
D gene: TRBD1
J gene: TRBJ1-4
V gene: TRBV5-6
CDR3 protein: CASSLNPQGALGAEKLFF
CDR3 DNA: TGTGCCAGCAGTCTGAATCCCCAGGGGGCCTTAGGGGCTGAAAAACTGTTTTTT

clone size: .
D gene: .
J gene: TRBJ1-1
V gene: TRBV6-1
CDR3 protein: CASSEVPYANTEAFF
CDR3 DNA: TGTGCCAGCAGTGAAGTCCCCTACGCGAACACTGAAGCTTTCTTT

clone size: .
D gene: .
J gene: TRBJ1-1
V gene: TRBV28
CDR3 protein: CASSFSPGGTEAFF
CDR3 DNA: TGTGCCAGCAGTTTTTCGCCCGGAGGCACTGAAGCTTTCTTT

clone size: .
D gene: .
J gene: TRBJ1-5
V gene: TRBV28
CDR3 protein: CASSLSDVLYSNQPQHF
CDR3 DNA: TGTGCCAGCAGTTTAAGCGACGTTCTATATAGCAATCAGCCCCAGCATTTT

clone size: .
D gene: TRBD2
J gene: TRBJ2-3
V gene: TRBV6-5
CDR3 protein: CASSSGLAGADTQYF
CDR3 DNA: TGTGCCAGCAGTTCGGGACTAGCGGGGGCAGATACGCAGTATTTT

clone size: once
D gene: TRBD2
J gene: TRBJ2-1
V gene: TRBV5-6
CDR3 protein: CASSPRSSGRRNEQFF
CDR3 DNA: TGTGCCAGCAGCCCCCGAAGTAGCGGGAGAAGAAATGAGCAGTTCTTC

clone size: .
D gene: .
J gene: TRBJ1-3
V gene: TRBV29-1
CDR3 protein: CSVQTGGNTIYF
CDR3 DNA: TGCAGCGTTCAAACAGGTGGGAACACCATATATTTT

clone size: .
D gene: .
J gene: TRBJ1-3
V gene: TRBV28
CDR3 protein: CASTKVSGNTIYF
CDR3 DNA: TGTGCCAGCACGAAGGTATCTGGAAACACCATATATTTT

clone size: once
D gene: .
J gene: TRBJ1-5
V gene: TRBV25-1
CDR3 protein: CASSGSFGQPQHF
CDR3 DNA: TGTGCCAGCAGTGGCAGCTTTGGTCAGCCCCAGCATTTT

clone size: .
D gene: .
J gene: TRBJ1-5
V gene: TRBV7-9
CDR3 protein: CASSWNSNQPQHF
CDR3 DNA: TGTGCCAGCAGCTGGAATAGCAATCAGCCCCAGCATTTT

clone size: .
D gene: .
J gene: TRBJ1-2
V gene: TRBV4-3
CDR3 protein: CASSQVGGSGYGYTF
CDR3 DNA: TGCGCCAGCAGCCAGGTTGGCGGGTCGGGCTATGGCTACACCTTC

clone size: .
D gene: TRBD1
J gene: TRBJ1-2
V gene: TRBV10-1
CDR3 protein: CASSSGQGVNYGYTF
CDR3 DNA: TGCGCCAGCAGCTCGGGACAGGGGGTAAACTATGGCTACACCTTC

clone size: .
D gene: TRBD2
J gene: TRBJ2-7
V gene: TRBV11-2
CDR3 protein: CASSTRGSGNEQYF
CDR3 DNA: TGTGCCAGCAGCACTAGGGGTAGCGGGAACGAGCAGTACTTC

clone size: .
D gene: TRBD2
J gene: TRBJ2-1
V gene: TRBV7-2
CDR3 protein: CASSLEGRLAVYNEQFF
CDR3 DNA: TGTGCCAGCAGCCTAGAGGGAAGGCTAGCGGTCTACAATGAGCAGTTCTTC

clone size: .
D gene: .
J gene: TRBJ1-4
V gene: TRBV5-5
CDR3 protein: CASSLPTGSTNEKLFF
CDR3 DNA: TGTGCCAGCAGCTTGCCCACAGGGAGCACTAATGAAAAACTGTTTTTT

clone size: .
D gene: .
J gene: TRBJ1-5
V gene: TRBV5-6
CDR3 protein: CASSLAGDQPQHF
CDR3 DNA: TGTGCCAGCAGCTTGGCGGGGGATCAGCCCCAGCATTTT

clone size: .
D gene: .
J gene: TRBJ2-7
V gene: TRBV4-1
CDR3 protein: CASSQDSGGPYEQYF
CDR3 DNA: TGCGCCAGCAGCCAAGATTCAGGGGGGCCCTACGAGCAGTACTTC

clone size: .
D gene: TRBD1
J gene: TRBJ2-7
V gene: TRBV29-1
CDR3 protein: CSVSGQGSYEQYF
CDR3 DNA: TGCAGCGTCTCGGGACAGGGATCCTACGAGCAGTACTTC